This T cell receptor (beta chain) was profiled in a study of T cells expressing NK-cell markers. Across the whole study: Sequencing covered eight donors, seven HCMV-seropositive and one seronegative.

Looked up from germline, CDR1 is SQVTM and CDR2 is ANQGSEA. The CDR3 is made up of 15 amino acids. TCRdb reprocessed the 5' RACE reads and stores each CDR3 protein as one record, lacking DNA. Reported are under 600,000 distinct CDR3 sequences; the ten largest clones contain over 1.3%. The sequenced sample was blood T cells: a sorted CD56 or NKG2C T cell subset, CD4+ or CD8+ T cells, or bulk PBMC T cells (not recorded which). J is TRBJ2-6 and V is TRBV29-1. The receptor's source is a woman aged 45 to 65 in good health. The chain's CDR3 is CSVDGERSGANVLTF.